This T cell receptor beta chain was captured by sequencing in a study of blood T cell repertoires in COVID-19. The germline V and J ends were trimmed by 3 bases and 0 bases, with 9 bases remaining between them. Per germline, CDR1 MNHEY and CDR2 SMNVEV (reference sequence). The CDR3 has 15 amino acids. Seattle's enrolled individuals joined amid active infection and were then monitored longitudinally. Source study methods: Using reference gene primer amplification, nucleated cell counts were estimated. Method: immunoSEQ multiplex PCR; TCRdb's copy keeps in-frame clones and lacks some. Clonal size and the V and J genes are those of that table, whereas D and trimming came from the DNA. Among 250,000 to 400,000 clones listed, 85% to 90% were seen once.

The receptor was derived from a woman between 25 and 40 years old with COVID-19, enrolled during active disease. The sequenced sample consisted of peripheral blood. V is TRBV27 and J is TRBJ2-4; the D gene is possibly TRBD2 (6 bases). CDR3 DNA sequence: TGTGCCAGCAGTTTTGGAGGGCTAGCCAAAAACATTCAGTACTTC. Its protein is CASSFGGLAKNIQYF.